This TCR beta chain was captured by sequencing in a study of neurological immune-mediated disorders (dated by TCRdb to the late 2010s). Looking at the study overall: Peripheral blood TCR-beta repertoires from HTLV-I-associated myelopathy (HAM/TSP) patients, multiple sclerosis patients and healthy controls were compared by UMI-based sequencing. Alongside PBMC samples, the set of fewer than 110 TCR-beta libraries contained longitudinal samples, technical triplicates, and paired CD4+ and CD8+ T-cell subsets that had been sorted. The cohort was made up of some 70 subjects, consisting of about 14 HAM/TSP patients, approximately 35 multiple sclerosis patients and around 20 healthy controls.

The healthy controls were volunteers from blood banks in Maryland, USA. For the unsorted PBMC libraries, 2 million PBMCs were stored in RNAlater at -80 degrees C until RNA extraction and were used to generate the libraries. PBMCs were separated from peripheral blood using Ficoll-Hypaque density gradient centrifugation and then cryopreserved in liquid nitrogen. To synthesize cDNA, template-switch 5'RACE was performed with a primer carrying a 10-nucleotide random unique molecular identifier so that each TCR transcript was tagged. Over 170 million TCR-beta sequences, covering 15-18 subjects, were produced in each sequencing run. The RNeasy kit was used for extraction of total RNA. Using the KAPA Real-time Library Amplification kit, TCR-beta VDJ regions were amplified with primers for the TCR constant region and the 5'RACE anchor. A first PCR added sample indexes and Illumina adaptors, after which a second PCR increased the library yield. After Ampure bead purification, the TCR product of roughly 650 bp was size-selected on a 2% E-gel SizeSelection system. Before pooling, library quality was assessed on a Bioanalyzer, concentration was determined with Qubit, and library quantification was performed with the Kapa Library Quantification kit. Paired-end 2 x 150 bp sequencing of the libraries was performed on an Illumina HiSeq 2500. To increase sequence diversity, roughly 24-32% phiX was spiked into each library pool. The published analysis was carried out like this. Quality-filtered reads were processed with the UMI-based MiGEC pipeline, and over 80% of raw TCR sequences were removed by the MiGEC pipeline during error correction. IMGT germline references were used for aligning VDJ genes, and each clonotype was defined as a unique CDR3 amino acid sequence together with its V-J genes. Clonal expansion, Shannon diversity and CDR3 relatedness were evaluated with VDJtools (CalcPairwiseDistances, ClusterSamples), while phylogenetic trees were built in CLCbio workbench. Using coefficient-of-variation modelling across technical triplicates, the study counted a clone as expanded if it had at least 8 unique UMIs. TCRdb handled the public reads itself, with Q25 trimming in fastp and clone calling in MiXCR, and kept productive beta chains. Entries are consolidated by CDR3 protein sequence, retaining the most common genes and DNA. What appears here as the V and J calls and clone size reflects TCRdb's work, not the paper's. The sample yields about 29,000 distinct CDR3 sequences; around an eighth were counted once. The ten largest clonotypes hold 5.8% of the sample.

The CDR3 contains 16 residues, cysteine and phenylalanine counted. Left in the record is the CDR3 DNA by itself, 48 bases read in frame from the first base. The junction carries 21 bases between V and J, which are trimmed by 7 bases and 3 bases respectively. This clonotype came up many times. Its cognate antigen has yet to be identified. Nothing much larger sits one base from this clone, and base qualities are not available. The paper's findings and limits, for the study overall: The highest TCR clonal expansion was observed in HAM/TSP patients, whereas the lowest was observed in MS patients, even when compared with healthy controls. No identical CDR3 amino acid sequences were found to be shared among expanded clones across subjects, suggesting that TCR-beta repertoires were private in all groups.

The V and J genes are TRBV12-3 or TRBV12-4 and TRBJ1-1, with TRBD1 as a weak D call on 5 bases. This receptor was obtained from an older woman in good health. Sequences were obtained from PBMCs. The CDR3 protein sequence reads: CASTIEGRGWDTEAFF. In nucleotides, the sequence is TGTGCCAGCACCATAGAGGGCCGGGGGTGGGACACTGAAGCTTTCTTT.